These T cell receptor beta chains were read from a single sample in a study of blood T cell repertoires in COVID-19. The protocol was immunoSEQ multiplex PCR, while the TCRdb copy is restricted to in-frame clones and leaves out a portion. Of about 63,000 clones in the sample, around 80% were seen once. The sequencing input was peripheral blood. Every receptor here comes from a human donor in a cohort sampled during active COVID-19. Each CDR3 is given with its conserved first and last residue. Fields, in order: CDR3 protein, CDR3 length, V gene.

CASSVNRGGEAFF,13,TRBV11-1
CASTGGLASTDTQYF,15,TRBV10-1
CASSNTNTEAFF,12,TRBV4-2
CASSLTGTINEQFF,14,TRBV28
CASSHSAEVGETQYF,15,TRBV7-9
CASSQTQGIYEQYF,14,TRBV3-1/TRBV3-2
CASSPLGQAAGANVLTF,17,TRBV27
CASSPDYTTEAFF,13,TRBV2
CASSQVGQRDTIYF,14,TRBV4-1
CASSSRDRSRLEGGYPQYF,19,TRBV5-1